The 23 T cell receptor beta chains given below trace back to one sample, sequenced in a study of cytomegalovirus exposure and HLA in healthy donors. Primers for the PCR totalled 60 Vbeta and 13 Jbeta. TCRdb keeps only in-frame clones here, not all; method: immunoSEQ multiplex PCR. The repertoire has 110,000 to 150,000 clones, 82% of them found once; the top ten carry 3% to 3.5%. Sample: PBMCs. These receptors all come from a male donor in good health and CMV-seronegative.

The gene calls are TRBV30 and TRBJ1-5; a possible D gene is TRBD1 (5 bases). Trimming left V 2 bases short and J 5 bases short, with 16 bases between. The CDR3 totals 15 residues. The V gene's germline CDR1 is GTSNPN and CDR2 SVGIG (reference sequence). The CDR3 bases are TGTGCCTGGAGTCTGGGGGGAGCGACCGATCAGCCCCAGCATTTT. As protein: CAWSLGGATDQPQHF.

The chain has TRBV5-4 and TRBJ2-5, with 7 bases that match TRBD2. The J segment lost 3 bases and the V segment lost 1 base, leaving 6 bases of the junction unmatched. The CDR3 loop spans 15 amino acids. Per germline, CDR1 SGHNT and CDR2 YYREEE (reference sequence). In DNA form, the CDR3 reads TGTGCCAGCAGCTTGTCGTCGGGGGGAGAAGAGACCCAGTACTTC. This sequence encodes CASSLSSGGEETQYF.

This clone was recorded a few times. The chain carries TRBV27 and TRBJ2-5; 10 nucleotides line up with TRBD2. J gave up 4 bases and V 1 base, and 3 bases lay outside the gene matches. This CDR3 comprises 15 residues. In germline, CDR1 is MNHEY, CDR2 SMNVEV (reference sequence). The CDR3 DNA reads TGTGCCAGCAGTTTATGGGCTAGCGGGAGAGAGACCCAGTACTTC. Translated: CASSLWASGRETQYF.

The chain has TRBV7-9 and TRBJ2-1; 10 bases are shared with TRBD2. The V gene's germline CDR1 is SEHNR and CDR2 FQNEAQ (reference sequence). J was trimmed by 0 bases and V by 5 bases; bases with no gene match: 4. The CDR3 runs to 16 residues. The CDR3 DNA follows: TGTGCCAGCAGCCCTAGCGGGGGTCCCTCCTACAATGAGCAGTTCTTC. It translates to CASSPSGGPSYNEQFF.

The gene calls are TRBV27 and TRBJ1-5; no clear D gene. CDR3 length: 18 amino acids. Trimming removed 2 bases at V and 1 base at J, with 18 bases between. Germline loops: CDR1 MNHEY, CDR2 SMNVEV (reference sequence). CDR3 bases: TGTGCCAGCAGTTTAGGAGGCGGCCGCCCGGGAAGCAATCAGCCCCAGCATTTT. Encoded protein: CASSLGGGRPGSNQPQHF.

The V gene is TRBV5-1, the J gene TRBJ2-2; 8 nucleotides match TRBD2. From germline, CDR1 is SGHRS and CDR2 YFSETQ. The V gene end was trimmed by 1 base and the J gene end by 3 bases; junction bases not matched to a gene: 5. The CDR3 is made up of 16 amino acids. As DNA, the CDR3 is TGCGCCAGCAGCTTGAATCCGGGAGGGGACACCGGGGAGCTGTTTTTT. Its translation: CASSLNPGGDTGELFF.

In nucleotides, the CDR3 is TGTGCCAGCAGCCTCCTCGATACGCAGTATTTT. It translates to CASSLLDTQYF. This chain uses TRBV13 with TRBJ2-3, with D hard to call. This CDR3 is built from 11 residues. Germline V CDR1 and CDR2: PRHDT, FYEKMQ (reference sequence). Trimming took off 5 bases at V and 6 bases at J, with 6 bases between the two ends.

The V gene is TRBV6-1, the J gene TRBJ1-2; no firm D call. The germline V gene encodes CDR1 MNHNS and CDR2 SASEGT. The CDR3 contains 12 residues. Trimming left V 1 base short and J 7 bases short, with 7 bases between. CDR3 sequence reads: CASSEVRGGYTF. The CDR3 DNA sequence: TGTGCCAGCAGTGAAGTTCGGGGTGGCTACACCTTC.

V is TRBV27 and J is TRBJ2-7, with a possible D match to TRBD2 (5 bases). The germline gives CDR1 MNHEY, CDR2 SMNVEV (reference sequence). The length of the CDR3 is 14 residues. Trimming removed 8 bases at V and 2 bases at J, with 16 bases between. The CDR3 reads CASRTGEPAYEQYF. The CDR3 nucleotides are TGTGCCAGCCGGACCGGGGAGCCAGCCTACGAGCAGTACTTC.

A few counts support this clone. The chain employs TRBV7-2 and TRBJ1-4; the D is unclear. Trimming cost V 5 bases and J 3 bases, with 7 bases left between them. The CDR3 covers 13 residues. CDR1 is SGHTA, CDR2 FQGNSA, per germline. The DNA for the CDR3 is TGTGCCAGCAGCACGCGGGCTAATGAAAAACTGTTTTTT. This gives the protein CASSTRANEKLFF.

The CDR3 region is CASSPFDVGSSYNEQFF. The DNA of the CDR3 is TGTGCCAGCAGCCCTTTCGATGTTGGGAGCTCCTACAATGAGCAGTTCTTC. The gene calls are TRBV7-6 and TRBJ2-1, with D possibly matching TRBD2 (5 bases). The CDR3 sequence is 17 residues long. Trimming took off 5 bases at V and 0 bases at J, with 17 bases between the two ends. Per the germline V gene, CDR1 is SGHVS and CDR2 is FNYEAQ.

Comments on this clone: One end of the junction fails to match germline, which may point to a read error. The rearrangement links TRBV5-6 to TRBJ2-7; TRBD1 matches 10 bases. The germline V gene has CDR1 SGHDT and CDR2 YYEEEE. The CDR3 totals 15 residues. CDR3 DNA sequence: TGTGCCAGCCGCTTTGGCTCCGGGACAGGGGCCGAGCAGTACTTC. This translates into CASRFGSGTGAEQYF.

Points on this clone: Compared with germline, one end of the junction differs, possibly owing to a read error. The genes are TRBV7-2 and TRBJ2-7, with a weak D call TRBD2 (6 bases). CDR3 length: 13 amino acids. The germline gives CDR1 SGHTA, CDR2 FQGNSA. CDR3 nucleotides: TGTGCCAGCAGCTTAGATTGGGAGGATTCCGCTAACTTC. It specifies CASSLDWEDSANF.

The chain combines TRBV6-6 with TRBJ2-7; 11 positions agree with TRBD2. V shed 2 bases and J 2 bases; nucleotides not matched to a gene: 5. The germline V gene encodes CDR1 MNHNY and CDR2 SVGAGI (reference sequence). This CDR3 has 16 amino acids. The CDR3 reads CASSYDGTSGTYEQYF. CDR3 nucleotides: TGTGCCAGCAGTTACGATGGGACTAGCGGAACCTACGAGCAGTACTTC.

The chain is built from TRBV7-6 and TRBJ2-1, with 8 bases lining up with TRBD1. The germline CDR1 and CDR2 sequences are SGHVS and FNYEAQ. Trimming removed 5 bases from V and 7 bases from J; junction bases left unmatched: 13. This CDR3 is built from 16 residues. CDR3 DNA: TGTGCCAGCAGCGTGTCGGCAGGGGGCGCGAGGAATGAGCAGTTCTTC. Translation gives CASSVSAGGARNEQFF.

The gene calls are TRBV5-1 and TRBJ1-1; 12 nucleotides line up with TRBD1. Germline V gene lookup returns CDR1 SGHRS and CDR2 YFSETQ. The CDR3 contains 18 residues. V shed 0 bases, J shed 5 bases, and the junction held 11 bases outside the gene matches. The CDR3 region is CASSLVGQGAPLGTEAFF. The DNA of the CDR3 is TGCGCCAGCAGCTTGGTGGGACAGGGGGCGCCTCTAGGAACTGAAGCTTTCTTT.

This chain uses TRBV7-6 with TRBJ2-7; TRBD2 aligns across 8 bases. Germline V lookup: CDR1 SGHVS, CDR2 FNYEAQ. Trimming took 5 bases from V and 0 from J; bases not matched to a gene: 3. This CDR3 is 14 amino acids long. In DNA form, the CDR3 reads TGTGCCAGCAGCCCCGGGACTAGCTCCTACGAGCAGTACTTC. This encodes CASSPGTSSYEQYF.

The count of this clone is one. This rearrangement joins TRBV19 to TRBJ2-7; 9 nucleotides align to TRBD2. V shed 5 bases and J 6 bases; nucleotides not matched to a gene: 11. In germline, CDR1 is LNHDA, CDR2 SQIVND (reference sequence). The CDR3 runs 15 residues. Here the CDR3 reads CASSERGAFHREQYF. CDR3 nucleotide sequence: TGTGCCAGTAGTGAGCGGGGGGCCTTTCATCGCGAGCAGTACTTC.

J is TRBJ2-5 and V is TRBV27, with TRBD2 matching 10 bases. Germline CDR1 and CDR2: MNHEY and SMNVEV (reference sequence). CDR3 length: 16 residues. J lost 1 base, V lost 0 bases, and 2 bases had no gene match. The CDR3 DNA follows: TGTGCCAGCAGTTTATCGAGCGGGGGGGCCCAAGAGACCCAGTACTTC. This sequence encodes CASSLSSGGAQETQYF.

This clone has a single count. This rearrangement joins TRBV6-6 to TRBJ1-2; D gene ambiguous. This CDR3 region has 14 residues. Per germline, CDR1 MNHNY and CDR2 SVGAGI (reference sequence). V gave up 0 bases and J gave up 4 bases, with 9 bases separating them. CDR3 amino acids: CASSYSVEGYGYTF. The CDR3 DNA sequence: TGTGCCAGCAGTTACTCAGTTGAGGGCTATGGCTACACCTTC.

The chain has TRBV7-2 and TRBJ1-1; D uncertain. Per germline, CDR1 SGHTA and CDR2 FQGNSA. Trimming pared 2 bases from V and 0 bases from J, leaving 13 bases between. The CDR3 covers 16 residues. The CDR3 nucleotides read TGTGCCAGCAGCTTACCCCTGGGCAGCCTGAACACTGAAGCTTTCTTT. Protein product: CASSLPLGSLNTEAFF.

The rearrangement joins TRBV7-3 to TRBJ2-7; 11 bases agree with TRBD2. This CDR3 has 18 residues. V lost 5 bases to trimming and J lost 0 bases; unmatched junction nucleotides: 12. Germline assignment: CDR1 SGHTA and CDR2 FQGTGA. CDR3 residues: CASSPTPRLAGNSYEQYF. CDR3 nucleotide sequence: TGTGCCAGCAGCCCCACCCCCCGACTAGCGGGGAACTCCTACGAGCAGTACTTC.

This sequence joins TRBV6-5 and TRBJ1-1, with a weak D call TRBD1 (5 bases). Germline V gene lookup returns CDR1 MNHEY and CDR2 SVGAGI. The CDR3 is 15 amino acids. The V end lost 0 bases, the J end lost 4 bases, and 12 bases lay between the germline ends. DNA of the CDR3: TGTGCCAGCAGTTACTCTTCAGGGTCCGGCACTGAAGCTTTCTTT. This gives the protein CASSYSSGSGTEAFF.